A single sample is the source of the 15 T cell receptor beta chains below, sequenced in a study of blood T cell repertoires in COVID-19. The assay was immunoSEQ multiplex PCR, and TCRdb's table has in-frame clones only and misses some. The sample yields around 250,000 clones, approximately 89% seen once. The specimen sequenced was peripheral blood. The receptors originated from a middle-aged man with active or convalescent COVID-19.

CDR3 protein: CATSDLQETGIGRRDRGNQPQHF. In nucleotides, the CDR3 is TGTGCCACCAGTGATTTGCAGGAGACAGGGATTGGCCGGAGGGACCGGGGCAATCAGCCCCAGCATTTT. The rearrangement links TRBV24-1 to TRBJ1-5; TRBD1 matches at 7 bases. J lost 2 bases, V lost 0 bases, and 24 bases had no gene match. CDR3 length: 23 amino acids. CDR1 is KGHDR and CDR2 is SFDVKD in the germline V gene.

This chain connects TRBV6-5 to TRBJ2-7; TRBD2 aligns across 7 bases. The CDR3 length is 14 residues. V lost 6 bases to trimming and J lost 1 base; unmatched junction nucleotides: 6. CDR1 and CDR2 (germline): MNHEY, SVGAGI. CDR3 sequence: CASRPPGLSYEQYF. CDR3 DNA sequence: TGTGCCAGCAGGCCACCGGGACTATCCTACGAGCAGTACTTC.

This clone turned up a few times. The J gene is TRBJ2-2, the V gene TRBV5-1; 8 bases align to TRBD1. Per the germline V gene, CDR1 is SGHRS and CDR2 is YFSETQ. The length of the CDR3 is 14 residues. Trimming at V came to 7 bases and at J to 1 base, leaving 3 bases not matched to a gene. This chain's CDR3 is CASRGQVNTGELFF. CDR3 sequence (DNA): TGCGCCAGCCGGGGACAGGTGAACACCGGGGAGCTGTTTTTT.

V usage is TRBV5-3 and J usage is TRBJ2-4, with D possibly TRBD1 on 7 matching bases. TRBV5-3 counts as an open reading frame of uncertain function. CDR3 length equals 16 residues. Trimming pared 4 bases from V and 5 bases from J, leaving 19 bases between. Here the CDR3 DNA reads TGTGCCAGAAGCCCGGAGGCGCAGGGGGGAGAAAACATTCAGTACTTC. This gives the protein CARSPEAQGGENIQYF.

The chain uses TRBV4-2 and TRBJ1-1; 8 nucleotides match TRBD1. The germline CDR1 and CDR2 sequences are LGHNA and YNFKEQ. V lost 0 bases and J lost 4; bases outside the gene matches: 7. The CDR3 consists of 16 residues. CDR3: CASSQDRRGRFTEAFF. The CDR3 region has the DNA TGTGCCAGCAGCCAAGACCGCAGGGGGCGGTTCACTGAAGCTTTCTTT.

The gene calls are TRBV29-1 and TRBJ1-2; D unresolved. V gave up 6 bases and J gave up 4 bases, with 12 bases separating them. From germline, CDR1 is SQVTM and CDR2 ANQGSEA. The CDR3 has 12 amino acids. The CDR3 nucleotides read TGCAGCGTCGAACGGGATATCTATGGCTACACCTTC. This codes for CSVERDIYGYTF. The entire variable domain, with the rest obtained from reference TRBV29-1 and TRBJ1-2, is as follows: SAVISQKPSRDICQRGTSLTIQCQVDSQVTMMFWYRQQPGQSLTLIATANQGSEATYESGFVIDKFPISRPNLTFSTLTVSNMSPEDSSIYLCSVERDIYGYTFGSGTRLTVV.

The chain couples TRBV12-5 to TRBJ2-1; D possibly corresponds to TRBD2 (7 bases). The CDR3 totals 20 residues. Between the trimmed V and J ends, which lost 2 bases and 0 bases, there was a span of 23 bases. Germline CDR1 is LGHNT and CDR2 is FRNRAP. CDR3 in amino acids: CASGLPGAGVPESSYNEQFF. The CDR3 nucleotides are TGTGCTAGTGGTTTGCCGGGGGCGGGAGTGCCGGAGAGCTCCTACAATGAGCAGTTCTTC. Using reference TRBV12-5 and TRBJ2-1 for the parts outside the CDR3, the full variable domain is DARVTQTPRHKVTEMGQEVTMRCQPILGHNTVFWYRQTMMQGLELLAYFRNRAPLDDSGMPKDRFSAEMPDATLATLKIQPSEPRDSAVYFCASGLPGAGVPESSYNEQFFGPGTRLTVL.

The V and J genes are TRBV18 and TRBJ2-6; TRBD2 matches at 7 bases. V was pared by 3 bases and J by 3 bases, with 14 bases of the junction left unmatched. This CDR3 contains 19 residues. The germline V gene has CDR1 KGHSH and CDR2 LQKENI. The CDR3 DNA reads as TGTGCCAGCTCACCGACCCGCGGGAGCAGGGTTGGTGGGGCCAACGTCCTGACTTTC. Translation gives CASSPTRGSRVGGANVLTF.

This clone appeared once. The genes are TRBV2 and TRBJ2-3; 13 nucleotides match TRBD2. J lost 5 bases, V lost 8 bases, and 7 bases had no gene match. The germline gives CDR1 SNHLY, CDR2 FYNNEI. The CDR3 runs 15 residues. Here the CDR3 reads CASFGTSGERDTQYF. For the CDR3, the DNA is TGTGCCAGCTTCGGGACTAGCGGGGAGAGAGATACGCAGTATTTT.

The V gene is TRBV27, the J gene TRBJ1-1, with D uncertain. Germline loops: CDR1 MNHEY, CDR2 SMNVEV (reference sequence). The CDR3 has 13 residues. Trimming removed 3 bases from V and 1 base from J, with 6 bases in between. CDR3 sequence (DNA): TGTGCCAGCAGTTTGGTAGCGAACACTGAAGCTTTCTTT. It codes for CASSLVANTEAFF.

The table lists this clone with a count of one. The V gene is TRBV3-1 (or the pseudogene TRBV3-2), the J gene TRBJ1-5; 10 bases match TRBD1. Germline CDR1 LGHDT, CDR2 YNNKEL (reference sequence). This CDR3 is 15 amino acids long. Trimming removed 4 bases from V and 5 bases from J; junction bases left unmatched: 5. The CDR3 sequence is CASSPSGQGYQPQHF. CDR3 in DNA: TGTGCCAGCAGCCCGTCGGGACAGGGGTATCAGCCCCAGCATTTT.

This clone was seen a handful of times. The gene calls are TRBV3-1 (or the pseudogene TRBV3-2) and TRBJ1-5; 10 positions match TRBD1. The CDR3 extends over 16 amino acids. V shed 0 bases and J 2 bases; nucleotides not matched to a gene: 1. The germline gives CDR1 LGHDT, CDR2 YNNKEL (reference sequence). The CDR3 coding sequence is TGTGCCAGCAGCCAAGATGGGACAGGGGGCAATCAGCCCCAGCATTTT. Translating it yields CASSQDGTGGNQPQHF.

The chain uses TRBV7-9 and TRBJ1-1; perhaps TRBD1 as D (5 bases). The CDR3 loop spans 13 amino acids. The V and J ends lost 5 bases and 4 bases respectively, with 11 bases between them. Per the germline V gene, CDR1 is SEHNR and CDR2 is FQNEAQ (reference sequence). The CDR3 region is CASSPPGGTEAFF. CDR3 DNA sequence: TGTGCCAGCAGCCCGCCCGGGGGCACTGAAGCTTTCTTT.

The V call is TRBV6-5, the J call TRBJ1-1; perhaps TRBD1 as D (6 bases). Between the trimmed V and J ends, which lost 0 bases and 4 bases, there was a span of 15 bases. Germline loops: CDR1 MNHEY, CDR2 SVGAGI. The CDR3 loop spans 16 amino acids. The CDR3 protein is CASSYSIQAGATEAFF. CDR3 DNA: TGTGCCAGCAGTTACTCGATTCAGGCAGGGGCCACTGAAGCTTTCTTT.

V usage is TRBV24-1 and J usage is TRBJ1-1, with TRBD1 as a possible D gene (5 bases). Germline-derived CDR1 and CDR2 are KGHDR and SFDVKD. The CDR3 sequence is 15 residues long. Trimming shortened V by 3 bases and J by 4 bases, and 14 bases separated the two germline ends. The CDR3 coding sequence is TGTGCCACCAGTGATCCCTTGCAGGGTACCACTGAAGCTTTCTTT. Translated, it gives CATSDPLQGTTEAFF.